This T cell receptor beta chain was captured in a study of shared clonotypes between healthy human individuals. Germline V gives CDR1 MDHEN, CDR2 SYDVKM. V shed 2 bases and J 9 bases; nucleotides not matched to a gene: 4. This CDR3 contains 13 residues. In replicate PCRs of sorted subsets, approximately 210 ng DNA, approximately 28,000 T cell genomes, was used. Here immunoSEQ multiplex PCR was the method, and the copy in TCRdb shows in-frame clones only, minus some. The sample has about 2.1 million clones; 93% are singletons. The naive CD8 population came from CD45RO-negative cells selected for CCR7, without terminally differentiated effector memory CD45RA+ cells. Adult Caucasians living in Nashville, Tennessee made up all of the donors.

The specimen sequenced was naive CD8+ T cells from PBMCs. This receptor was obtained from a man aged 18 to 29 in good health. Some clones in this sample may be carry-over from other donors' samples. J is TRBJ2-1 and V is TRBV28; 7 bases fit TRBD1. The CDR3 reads CASSLLTGSEQFF. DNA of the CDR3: TGTGCCAGCAGTTTACTGACAGGGAGTGAGCAGTTCTTC.